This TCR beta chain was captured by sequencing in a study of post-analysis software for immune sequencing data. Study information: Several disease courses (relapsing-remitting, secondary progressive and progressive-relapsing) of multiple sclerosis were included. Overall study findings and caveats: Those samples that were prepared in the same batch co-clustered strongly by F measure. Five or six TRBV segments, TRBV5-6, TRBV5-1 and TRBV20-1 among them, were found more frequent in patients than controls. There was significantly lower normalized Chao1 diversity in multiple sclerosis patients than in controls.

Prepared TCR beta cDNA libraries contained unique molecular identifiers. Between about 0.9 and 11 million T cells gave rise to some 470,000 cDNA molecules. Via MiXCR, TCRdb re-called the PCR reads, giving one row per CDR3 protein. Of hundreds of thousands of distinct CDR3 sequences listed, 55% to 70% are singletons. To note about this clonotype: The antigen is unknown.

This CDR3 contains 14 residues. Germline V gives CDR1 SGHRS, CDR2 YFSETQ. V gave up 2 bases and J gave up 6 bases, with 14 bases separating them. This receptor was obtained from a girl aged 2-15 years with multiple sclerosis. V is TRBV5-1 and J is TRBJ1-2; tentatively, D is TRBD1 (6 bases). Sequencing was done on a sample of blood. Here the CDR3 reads CASSFAPGAHGYTF. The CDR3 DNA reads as TGCGCCAGCAGCTTCGCGCCAGGGGCTCATGGCTACACCTTC. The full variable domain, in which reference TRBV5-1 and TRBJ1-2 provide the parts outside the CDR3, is KAGVTQTPRYLIKTRGQQVTLSCSPISGHRSVSWYQQTPGQGLQFLFEYFSETQRNKGNFPGRFSGRQFSNSRSEMNVSTLELGDSALYLCASSFAPGAHGYTFGSGTRLTVV.